This is a list of T cell receptor beta chains from one sample in a study of blood T cells in healthy people across ages. From the 5' RACE reads, TCRdb called clonotypes with MiXCR, one entry per CDR3 protein. The table records about 1,500,000 distinct CDR3 sequences, under 30% of them present only once. The sample consisted of blood. These receptors were taken from a woman under 40 in good health. The CDR3 runs from the conserved cysteine through the conserved F or W. The D gene is left open where the match is weak. Some rows have no size entry. The others give once, few or many, or a class for an expanded clone.

J,size,V,D,DNA,CDR3
TRBJ2-5,.,TRBV5-3,.,TGTGCCAGAAGCTTGGCTTGGGTACGGGAGCAGTACTTC,CARSLAWVREQYF
TRBJ1-4,many,TRBV6-6,TRBD1,TGTGCCAGCAGCCGACACCGACAGGGCTCAACTAATGAAAAACTGTTTTTT,CASSRHRQGSTNEKLFF
TRBJ2-1,many,TRBV7-2,TRBD2,TGTGCCAGCAGCTTCACTAGCGGGACCAATGAGCAGTTCTTC,CASSFTSGTNEQFF
TRBJ1-2,few,TRBV20-1,.,TGCAGTGCTAGCAGCTTAAGTGTCGGTTCCTTTGGGTATGGCTACACCTTC,CSASSLSVGSFGYGYTF
TRBJ2-1,few,TRBV11-2,TRBD2,TGTGCCAGCAGGAGAGCGGGGGGCTTTGGCAATGAGCAGTTCTTC,CASRRAGGFGNEQFF
TRBJ1-6,.,TRBV10-2,.,TGCGCCAGCAGTGTGAACAAAAGAACACCCCTCCACTTT,CASSVNKRTPLHF
TRBJ2-3,.,TRBV12-3/TRBV12-4,.,TGTGCCAGCAGTTTGGGGGGCACAGATGCGCAGTATTTT,CASSLGGTDAQYF
TRBJ1-5,few,TRBV20-1,TRBD1,TGCAGTGCTAGAGATAGGCGGCAGGGGGGTCATAGCAATCAGCCCCAGCATTTT,CSARDRRQGGHSNQPQHF
TRBJ1-4,.,TRBV7-2,.,TGTGCCAGCAGCTTAGACGGGACATATAGATCTAATGAAAAACTGTTTTTT,CASSLDGTYRSNEKLFF
TRBJ1-4,.,TRBV7-6,.,TGTGCCAGCAGCTTAGAAGGGGTGGAAAAACTGTTTTTT,CASSLEGVEKLFF
TRBJ2-3,few,TRBV30,TRBD2,TGTGCCTTGCGTCGGGACCGCAGCGGGGGAGATACGCAGTATTTT,CALRRDRSGGDTQYF
TRBJ2-7,.,TRBV20-1,.,TGCAGTGCCACGGGGAACCAAGGATTCGAGCAGTACTTC,CSATGNQGFEQYF
TRBJ2-5,many,TRBV6-5,.,TGTGCCAGCAGTTACTCGATAATGCGGCTACGCCAAGAGACCCAGTACTTC,CASSYSIMRLRQETQYF
TRBJ1-5,few,TRBV20-1,TRBD1,TGCAGTGCTCGGGACAGGGCAGGGGACAATCGGCCCCAGCATTTT,CSARDRAGDNRPQHF
TRBJ2-3,few,TRBV10-3,.,TGTGCCATCAGAACCATAAGCACAGATACGCAGTATTTT,CAIRTISTDTQYF
TRBJ2-3,once,TRBV7-2,TRBD2,TGTGCCAGCAGCTTAGGGGTAGCGGGGGGGCCAGGTACGCAGTATTTT,CASSLGVAGGPGTQYF
TRBJ2-7,.,TRBV27,TRBD1,TGTGCCAGCAGCTATACCGGGACAGGTCCGTACGAGCAGTACTTC,CASSYTGTGPYEQYF
TRBJ2-5,few,TRBV5-5,TRBD2,TGTGCCAGCAGCTTGGAGGGTTCTAGCGGGTCTCGGGAGCAGTACTTC,CASSLEGSSGSREQYF
TRBJ2-3,.,TRBV20-1,.,TGCAGTGCTGATTTGTATACGCAGTATTTT,CSADLYTQYF
TRBJ2-1,few,TRBV27,TRBD2,TGTGCCAGCAGCTCAAGGGGTCGGGGGGGGAATGAGCAGTTCTTC,CASSSRGRGGNEQFF
TRBJ1-2,.,TRBV7-9,.,TGTGCCAGCAGCTTAGGGGGACGGCTCTACACCTTC,CASSLGGRLYTF
TRBJ2-5,few,TRBV7-2,TRBD1,TGTGCCAGCAGCTGGGACAGGGCGGGAAAGACCCAGTACTTC,CASSWDRAGKTQYF